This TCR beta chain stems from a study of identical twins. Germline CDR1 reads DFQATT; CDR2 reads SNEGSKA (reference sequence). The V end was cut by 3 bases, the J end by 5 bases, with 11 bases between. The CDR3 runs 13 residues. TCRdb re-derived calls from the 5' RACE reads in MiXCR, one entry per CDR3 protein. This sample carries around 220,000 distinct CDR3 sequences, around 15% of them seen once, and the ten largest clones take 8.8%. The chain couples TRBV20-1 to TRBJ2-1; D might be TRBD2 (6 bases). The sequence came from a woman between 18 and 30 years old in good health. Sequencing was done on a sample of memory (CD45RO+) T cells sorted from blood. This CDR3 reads CSARAGPDNEQFF. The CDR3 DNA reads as TGCAGTGCTAGGGCGGGGCCAGACAATGAGCAGTTCTTC.